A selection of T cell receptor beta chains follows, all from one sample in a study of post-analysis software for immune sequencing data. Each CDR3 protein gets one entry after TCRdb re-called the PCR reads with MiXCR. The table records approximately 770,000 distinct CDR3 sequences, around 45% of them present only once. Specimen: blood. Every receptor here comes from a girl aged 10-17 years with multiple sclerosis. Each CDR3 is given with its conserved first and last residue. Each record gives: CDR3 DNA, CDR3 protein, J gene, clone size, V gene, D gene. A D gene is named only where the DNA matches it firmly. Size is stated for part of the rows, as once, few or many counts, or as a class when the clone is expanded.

TGTGCCAGTAGTACCCAACTAGCGTCAAGAGATACGCAGTATTTT | CASSTQLASRDTQYF | TRBJ2-3 | NA | TRBV19 | TRBD2
TGCAGCGTTGGCCCGGGGACGAGGTCCTACAATGAGCAGTTCTTC | CSVGPGTRSYNEQFF | TRBJ2-1 | few | TRBV29-1 | NA
TGTGCCAGCAGTTTCCTCGTGGGAGGGTGCAATGAGCAGTTCTTC | CASSFLVGGCNEQFF | TRBJ2-1 | once | TRBV12-3/TRBV12-4 | TRBD2
TGTGCCACTGGACTAGCGGGAGTGAGGAACGAGCAGTACTTC | CATGLAGVRNEQYF | TRBJ2-7 | NA | TRBV27 | TRBD2
TGTGCCAGCAGCTTAGACTGGGACTATGGCTACACCTTC | CASSLDWDYGYTF | TRBJ1-2 | NA | TRBV7-2 | NA
TGTGCCAGCAGTGAATGGGGGGCAGGTCAGCCCCAGCATTTT | CASSEWGAGQPQHF | TRBJ1-5 | few | TRBV6-1 | NA
TGTGCCAGCAGAGGGGACAGGCGAGGTGGGGAGCAGTTCTTC | CASRGDRRGGEQFF | TRBJ2-1 | few | TRBV9 | TRBD1
TGTGCCAGCAGCTTAGGGCACCCAGGCTACACCTTC | CASSLGHPGYTF | TRBJ1-2 | NA | TRBV13 | NA
TGTGCCAGCAGCCAATCGGACAGAGGCAATCAGCCCCAGCATTTT | CASSQSDRGNQPQHF | TRBJ1-5 | few | TRBV12-3/TRBV12-4 | NA
TGCAGTGCTCACACTAGCGGGGGAGGGGAGACCCAGTACTTC | CSAHTSGGGETQYF | TRBJ2-5 | few | TRBV20-1 | TRBD2
TGTGCCAGCAGCGTAGATGGGGGCTCTAGCACAGATACGCAGTATTTT | CASSVDGGSSTDTQYF | TRBJ2-3 | NA | TRBV9 | NA
TGTGTCAGCAGTCAAGATTCCGGGACGGTCTACGAGCAGTACTTC | CVSSQDSGTVYEQYF | TRBJ2-7 | NA | TRBV2 | NA
TGTGCCACCAACTCAGCGGGCGACTCCTACAATGAGCAGTTCTTC | CATNSAGDSYNEQFF | TRBJ2-1 | few | TRBV10-3 | NA
TGTGCCAGCAGTTTAGTGACACTTCCTTACAATGAGCAGTTCTTC | CASSLVTLPYNEQFF | TRBJ2-1 | NA | TRBV27 | NA
TGTGCCAGCAGCGTAGATCTGAGAGGGGGGGAGCAGTACTTC | CASSVDLRGGEQYF | TRBJ2-4 | NA | TRBV9 | NA
TGTGCCAGCCTCGAGATGCTAGCGGGGGACAATGAGCAGTTCTTC | CASLEMLAGDNEQFF | TRBJ2-1 | NA | TRBV7-9 | TRBD2
TGCGCCAGCAGCCAAAATTCCGGGGCCAATGAGCAGTTCTTC | CASSQNSGANEQFF | TRBJ2-1 | NA | TRBV4-1 | NA
TGTGCCAGTAGTAGCCCCCCATCGTACGAGCAGTACTTC | CASSSPPSYEQYF | TRBJ2-7 | NA | TRBV19 | NA
TGTGCCAGCAGCGAGAGACTAGCGGGAGGCCCTGAGCAGTTCTTC | CASSERLAGGPEQFF | TRBJ2-1 | few | TRBV7-6 | TRBD2
TGTGCCAGCAGCCCCGATTTGACGGTGACCTCTGGAAACACCATATATTTT | CASSPDLTVTSGNTIYF | TRBJ1-3 | NA | TRBV3-1 | NA
TGCAGCGTTGTAGTTGGGCGGCTATCCTACGAGCAGTACTTC | CSVVVGRLSYEQYF | TRBJ2-7 | few | TRBV29-1 | NA
TGTGCCACCAGTGATGCGACTAGACAGGGGACGGATACGCAGTATTTT | CATSDATRQGTDTQYF | TRBJ2-3 | NA | TRBV24-1 | TRBD1
TGTGCCAGCAGTTACGAGGGGAGCACAGATACGCAGTATTTT | CASSYEGSTDTQYF | TRBJ2-3 | NA | TRBV12-3/TRBV12-4 | NA
TGTGCCAGCAGCTTAGGGGCGGGGGGACTTAATTCACCCCTCCACTTT | CASSLGAGGLNSPLHF | TRBJ1-6 | NA | TRBV13 | NA
TGTGCCACCAGTAGAAGCGGGGGATCCTACGAGCAGTACTTC | CATSRSGGSYEQYF | TRBJ2-7 | few | TRBV24-1 | TRBD2
TGTGCCAGCAGCCAAGGGCCTTACAATGAGCAGTTCTTC | CASSQGPYNEQFF | TRBJ2-1 | many | TRBV12-3/TRBV12-4 | NA
TGCAGTGCTACCCCCTTGGACAGGGGAGAGACCCAGTACTTC | CSATPLDRGETQYF | TRBJ2-5 | NA | TRBV20-1 | TRBD1
TGCAGTGCCTCCGGGAGGGAAAGCTCCTACGAGCAGTACTTC | CSASGRESSYEQYF | TRBJ2-7 | NA | TRBV20-1 | TRBD2
TGTGCCAGCGGACAGCCTCAGGAAGGCTACACCTTC | CASGQPQEGYTF | TRBJ1-2 | NA | TRBV7-9 | NA
TGTGCCAGCAGCCACAGGGGAGCGAACACTGAAGCTTTCTTT | CASSHRGANTEAFF | TRBJ1-1 | few | TRBV27 | TRBD1
TGTGCCAGCAGCACTTCGGGGGGGCTCTCCTACAATGAGCAGTTCTTC | CASSTSGGLSYNEQFF | TRBJ2-1 | few | TRBV9 | TRBD2
TGTGCCAGCAGCTCCGGGATCAATGAGCAGTTCTTC | CASSSGINEQFF | TRBJ2-1 | few | TRBV7-3 | NA
TGTGCCAGCAGCTCTGGTAACACGGATACGCAGTATTTT | CASSSGNTDTQYF | TRBJ2-3 | few | TRBV7-2 | NA
TGCGCCAGCAGCCCAGGACAGTCTAGCACAGATACGCAGTATTTT | CASSPGQSSTDTQYF | TRBJ2-3 | NA | TRBV5-1 | NA
TGTGCCAGCAGTTTAGCCTCGGGGGGACTAGCGGGATCCTACAATGAGCAGTTCTTC | CASSLASGGLAGSYNEQFF | TRBJ2-1 | few | TRBV12-3/TRBV12-4 | TRBD2
TGTGCCAGCACCTATCCGGACAGGGAAGGAGCTTTCTTT | CASTYPDREGAFF | TRBJ1-1 | NA | TRBV7-9 | TRBD1
TGCAGTGCTAGAGGGTTAGCGGGAGTAATCGGCGAGCAGTACTTC | CSARGLAGVIGEQYF | TRBJ2-7 | few | TRBV20-1 | TRBD2
TGTGCCAGCAGTAAGACAAGTAGCAATCAGCCCCAGCATTTT | CASSKTSSNQPQHF | TRBJ1-5 | NA | TRBV6-4 | NA
TGCAGTGCTCCTTGGGAGAGGGGTTTCTACGAGCAGTACTTC | CSAPWERGFYEQYF | TRBJ2-7 | NA | TRBV20-1 | NA
TGCGCCAGCAGCCAAGATGCAGGGGAGTATGGCTACACCTTC | CASSQDAGEYGYTF | TRBJ1-2 | few | TRBV4-1 | NA
TGCAGTGCTAGAGATCCAGGCGGCAGCTCCTACAATGAGCAGTTCTTC | CSARDPGGSSYNEQFF | TRBJ2-1 | few | TRBV20-1 | NA
TGCAGTGCTAGAGATCCCCTACAGAACCTCTATCCCGACGAGCAGTACTTC | CSARDPLQNLYPDEQYF | TRBJ2-7 | few | TRBV20-1 | NA
TGCGCCAGCAGCCAAGATGTTGTGTCGGCGGGAGCTGATACGCAGTATTTT | CASSQDVVSAGADTQYF | TRBJ2-3 | few | TRBV4-3 | TRBD2